What follows are 20 T cell receptor beta chains derived from one specimen sequenced in a study of PD-L1 blockade in urothelial cancer. Time point indicated: pretreatment peripheral blood. Produced via immunoSEQ multiplex PCR; TCRdb's table is partial and in-frame only. The data show roughly 120,000 clones, about 81% seen once. Sequenced material: PBMCs, taken around atezolizumab (anti-PD-L1) treatment. Receptors were obtained from a man aged 50 to 60 with urothelial cancer.

The chain links TRBV7-9 to TRBJ2-7; D might be TRBD1 (6 bases). V was clipped by 2 bases and J by 3 bases, with 8 bases between them. The CDR3 loop spans 13 amino acids. Germline V gene lookup returns CDR1 SEHNR and CDR2 FQNEAQ (reference sequence). This CDR3 reads CASSLPRGYEQYF. As DNA, the CDR3 is TGTGCCAGCAGCTTACCCAGGGGCTACGAGCAGTACTTC.

V gene TRBV5-1 combines with J gene TRBJ1-1; TRBD1 agrees at 8 bases. Germline CDR1 is SGHRS and CDR2 is YFSETQ. This CDR3 spans 13 amino acids. V lost 2 bases, J lost 11 bases, and 8 bases stayed unmatched. In DNA form, the CDR3 reads TGCGCCAGCAGCTTCCAGGGGGCGGGATGGGCTTTCTTT. Translating gives CASSFQGAGWAFF.

The chain is built from TRBV7-2 and TRBJ2-5; tentative D call: TRBD2 (6 bases). V gave up 4 bases and J gave up 1 base, with 10 bases separating them. CDR3 size: 14 residues. CDR1 and CDR2 (germline): SGHTA, FQGNSA. CDR3 DNA sequence: TGTGCCAGCAGCTCGCTGGGACTCCAAGAGACCCAGTACTTC. This translates into CASSSLGLQETQYF.

The chain couples TRBV28 to TRBJ2-4; D possibly corresponds to TRBD2 (5 bases). Trimming pared 4 bases from V and 15 bases from J, leaving 16 bases between. This CDR3 contains 12 residues. Per the germline V gene, CDR1 is MDHEN and CDR2 is SYDVKM. CDR3 sequence (DNA): TGTGCCAGCAGTTCCTCCCGACACGAGGGGTACTTC. Its protein product is CASSSSRHEGYF.

This clone has just a few counts. V gene TRBV30 combines with J gene TRBJ1-1; 10 nucleotides align to TRBD1. Germline trimming cut 8 bases from V and 11 bases from J; bases unmatched to any gene: 8. The germline V gene encodes CDR1 GTSNPN and CDR2 SVGIG (reference sequence). The CDR3 length is 11 residues. CDR3 loop: CAAGQGKRAFF. DNA of the CDR3: TGTGCCGCGGGACAGGGGAAGAGGGCTTTCTTT.

About this clone itself: The sample carries other DNA sequences with the same CDR3. This chain links TRBV5-1 with TRBJ1-1; weak D call: TRBD1 (5 bases). The CDR3 is made up of 15 amino acids. The V end was cut by 0 bases, the J end by 4 bases, with 13 bases between. Per germline, CDR1 SGHRS and CDR2 YFSETQ. The CDR3 protein is CASSLAGRGITEAFF. The CDR3 DNA reads TGCGCCAGCAGCTTGGCCGGGAGGGGAATCACTGAAGCTTTCTTT.

V and J are TRBV14 and TRBJ2-3; maybe TRBD1 (8 bases). The germline V gene encodes CDR1 SGHDN and CDR2 FVKESK. The CDR3 contains 15 residues. V was cut by 4 bases and J by 4 bases, with 15 bases left in between. In DNA, the CDR3 is TGTGCCAGCAGCCGGTACAGGGGGAGGGCAGATACGCAGTATTTT. Residues: CASSRYRGRADTQYF.

The chain couples TRBV2 to TRBJ2-1, with D perhaps matching TRBD1 (5 bases). V was shortened by 8 bases and J by 9 bases, with 11 bases between the two germline ends. The CDR3 is made up of 11 amino acids. In germline, CDR1 is SNHLY, CDR2 FYNNEI. As DNA, the CDR3 is TGTGCCAGCGGCGTCCAGGGTGAGCAGTTCTTC. It encodes CASGVQGEQFF.

There are a few counts of this clone. The J gene is TRBJ2-7, the V gene TRBV18, with 9 bases lining up with TRBD1. In germline, CDR1 is KGHSH, CDR2 LQKENI. J was trimmed by 0 bases and V by 2 bases; bases with no gene match: 5. The CDR3 is 16 amino acids. CDR3 region: CASSPKWDRASYEQYF. The CDR3 DNA is TGTGCCAGCTCACCAAAATGGGACAGGGCCTCCTACGAGCAGTACTTC. Full variable domain (rest looked up from reference TRBV18 and TRBJ2-7): NAGVMQNPRHLVRRRGQEARLRCSPMKGHSHVYWYRQLPEEGLKFMVYLQKENIIDESGMPKERFSAEFPKEGPSILRIQQVVRGDSAAYFCASSPKWDRASYEQYFGPGTRLTVT.

This rearrangement joins TRBV7-9 to TRBJ1-4; unclear D gene. V lost 3 bases and J lost 0, with 8 bases in between. Per the germline V gene, CDR1 is SEHNR and CDR2 is FQNEAQ (reference sequence). There are 15 residues in the CDR3. This CDR3 is CASSLTEATNEKLFF. The CDR3 DNA reads TGTGCCAGCAGCTTGACGGAGGCAACTAATGAAAAACTGTTTTTT. Full variable domain (outside the CDR3, taken from reference TRBV7-9 and TRBJ1-4): DTGVSQNPRHKITKRGQNVTFRCDPISEHNRLYWYRQTLGQGPEFLTYFQNEAQLEKSRLLSDRFSAERPKGSFSTLEIQRTEQGDSAMYLCASSLTEATNEKLFFGSGTQLSVL.

V is TRBV5-6 and J is TRBJ2-7; the D gene is possibly TRBD1 (6 bases). The CDR3 is 14 amino acids. V shed 0 bases and J shed 3 bases, with 10 bases lying between them. The germline V gene has CDR1 SGHDT and CDR2 YYEEEE. As DNA, the CDR3 is TGTGCCAGCAGCTTGGGGCAGGGGTACTACGAGCAGTACTTC. This gives the protein CASSLGQGYYEQYF.

The chain couples TRBV6-1 to TRBJ2-7; D uncertain. V lost 4 bases and J 1 base, leaving 2 bases between the germline ends. The CDR3 has 11 residues. CDR1 and CDR2 (germline): MNHNS, SASEGT. The CDR3 sequence is CASSVSYEQYF. CDR3 DNA sequence: TGTGCCAGCAGTGTATCCTACGAGCAGTACTTC.

The chain is built from TRBV6-1 and TRBJ1-1; D is uncertain. Trimming cost V 3 bases and J 4 bases, with 9 bases left between them. CDR3 length equals 13 residues. Germline CDR1 and CDR2: MNHNS and SASEGT. CDR3 nucleotide sequence: TGTGCCAGCAGTGACTTAGCGGCCACTGAAGCTTTCTTT. Its translation: CASSDLAATEAFF.

This clone was found a few times. The V call is TRBV2, the J call TRBJ2-7; D call uncertain. The germline gives CDR1 SNHLY, CDR2 FYNNEI. The CDR3 has 12 amino acids. With 2 bases removed from V and 9 bases from J, the gap between germline ends came to 11 bases. The DNA of the CDR3 is TGTGCCAGCAGTGAAACCCTAGTAGGGCAGTACTTC. Its protein product is CASSETLVGQYF. The entire variable domain, with the rest obtained from reference TRBV2 and TRBJ2-7, is as follows: EPEVTQTPSHQVTQMGQEVILRCVPISNHLYFYWYRQILGQKVEFLVSFYNNEISEKSEIFDDQFSVERPDGSNFTLKIRSTKLEDSAMYFCASSETLVGQYFGPGTRLTVT.

This clone was seen a handful of times. The chain uses TRBV5-1 and TRBJ2-2; 8 bases agree with TRBD1. There are 15 residues in the CDR3. Trimming removed 4 bases from V and 5 bases from J; junction bases left unmatched: 7. The germline CDR1 and CDR2 sequences are SGHRS and YFSETQ. CDR3 nucleotides: TGCGCCAGCAGCATTGGACAGGGCGGTACCGGGGAGCTGTTTTTT. Translated, it gives CASSIGQGGTGELFF.

This rearrangement joins TRBV19 to TRBJ2-7; 7 bases map to TRBD2. The V gene end was trimmed by 5 bases and the J gene end by 3 bases; junction bases not matched to a gene: 16. The CDR3 covers 17 residues. Germline V gives CDR1 LNHDA, CDR2 SQIVND (reference sequence). In DNA, the CDR3 is TGTGCCAGTAGTCTTACGGCGGGAGAGATAATTCGCTACGAGCAGTACTTC. Translating it yields CASSLTAGEIIRYEQYF.

This clone was observed a single time. The rearrangement joins TRBV2 to TRBJ1-6; 7 bases agree with TRBD1. Germline CDR1 reads SNHLY; CDR2 reads FYNNEI. The CDR3 is 14 amino acids. Trimming at V came to 3 bases and at J to 7 bases, leaving 3 bases not matched to a gene. The CDR3 is CASSDQGENSPLHF. The CDR3 bases are TGTGCCAGCAGTGACCAGGGGGAGAATTCACCCCTCCACTTT.

The chain recombines TRBV4-1 with TRBJ2-1; TRBD1 matches at 7 bases. Germline V gene data show CDR1 as MGHRA and CDR2 as YSYEKL. The junction had 6 bases not matched to a gene; V was cut back by 1 base and J by 9 bases. This CDR3 contains 14 residues. CDR3 sequence: CASSQVDRVGEQFF. The CDR3 DNA is TGCGCCAGCAGCCAAGTTGACAGGGTCGGTGAGCAGTTCTTC.

This sequence joins TRBV6-1 and TRBJ2-7; D is possibly TRBD2 (5 bases). Trimming cost V 2 bases and J 6 bases, with 14 bases left between them. CDR3 length: 14 residues. The germline gives CDR1 MNHNS, CDR2 SASEGT. Here the CDR3 reads CASSESGVYGEQYF. DNA of the CDR3: TGTGCCAGCAGTGAATCCGGGGTGTACGGCGAGCAGTACTTC.

For the CDR3, the DNA is TGTGCCAGCAGAGAGTCTGGTGCGGGTATCGGAGAGCAGTACTTC. Amino acids: CASRESGAGIGEQYF. V usage is TRBV28 and J usage is TRBJ2-7, with D possibly being TRBD2 (5 bases). Germline V gene sequence: CDR1 MDHEN, CDR2 SYDVKM. The CDR3 is made up of 15 amino acids. Trimming took 6 bases from V and 7 from J, leaving 22 bases between them.